Sequencing of this TCR beta chain was carried out in a study of beta chain features in type 1 diabetes. Study-level findings and limits: Type 1 diabetes patients had TCRB CDR3s that were shorter (moderately but significantly so) in all four CD4+ subsets. The similarity of naive, central memory and Treg TCRB repertoires appeared greater among patients than among healthy donors. Junctions at VDJ sites from type 1 diabetes patients had fewer insertions and more deletions.

Germline CDR1 reads KGHSH; CDR2 reads LQKENI. The V gene lost 8 bases and the J gene lost 0 bases, with 12 bases spanning the gap. The CDR3 has 14 residues. This clone was seen more than once but under ten times. Its antigen remains unidentified. A sort by CD45RO/CCR7/CD25/CD127/CD95/CD27 yielded CD4+ naive, central memory, regulatory and stem cell-like memory cells. Each sorted population was over 98% pure. Expressed TCRB transcripts were sequenced because the entire RNA isolate underwent reverse transcription. The assay was immunoSEQ multiplex PCR, and TCRdb's table has in-frame clones only and misses some. This table holds about 170,000 clones, 6.5% to 8.5% found once.

This rearrangement joins TRBV18 to TRBJ2-3, with D possibly matching TRBD1 (5 bases). Sequencing used central memory CD4+ T cells from blood. The TCR was taken from a man aged 18 to 35 with type 1 diabetes. The CDR3 DNA follows: TGTGCCAGCAGAAGGGGTGCTAGCACAGATACGCAGTATTTT. This codes for CASRRGASTDTQYF.